Reported below is one TCR beta chain. Antigen unknown. The sample originates from a study of OX40 agonist ivuxolimab in advanced cancers. Study results and caveats: Mean expanded clone counts were higher in CD8+ than CD4+ T cells.

There are 14 residues in the CDR3. Germline CDR1 reads SGHNT; CDR2 reads YENEEA. Trimming stripped 4 bases from V and 15 bases from J, with 21 bases between. Data came from immunoSEQ multiplex PCR; TCRdb stores just in-frame clones and leaves some out. The sample has 65,000 to 95,000 clones, 89% seen once; the top ten hold about 9%. Specimen: CD4+ or CD8+ T cells sorted from blood, collected in a trial of the OX40 agonist ivuxolimab. The clonotype was recovered from an adult with an advanced solid tumor such as melanoma, head and neck, liver or kidney cancer. The chain carries TRBV11-3 and TRBJ1-4; no clear D gene. DNA of the CDR3: TGTGCCAGCAGCTCGATGTATCTGAGGAGAGGCTTGTTTTTT. This gives the protein CASSSMYLRRGLFF.